The T cell receptor beta chain described here comes from a study of T cells in Graves' hyperthyroidism and ophthalmopathy. General study results and limits: Most expanded thyroid clonotypes above 0.001 also appeared in blood.

Of note for this clonotype: Its antigen is currently unknown.

It was RNA transcripts that yielded the amplified TCR beta CDR3 regions. The study used the HTBI primer set for a first-round RT-PCR of the TCR CDR3. TCRdb re-analysed the multiplex PCR reads in MiXCR, keeping a single row per CDR3 protein. The sample lists about 740,000 distinct CDR3 sequences, less than 15% occurring once. CDR1 and CDR2 (germline): SNHLY, FYNNEI. Trimming cost V 1 base and J 7 bases, with 11 bases left between them. The CDR3 spans 15 residues. The clonotype originates from a woman aged 18-29 years with Graves' hyperthyroidism. Material: blood. The chain employs TRBV2 and TRBJ1-6; TRBD1 is a possible D gene (6 bases). The CDR3 sequence is CASSEEDRRNSPLHF. DNA of the CDR3: TGTGCCAGCAGTGAAGAGGACAGAAGAAATTCACCCCTCCACTTT. Supplemented by reference TRBV2 and TRBJ1-6, the full variable domain reads EPEVTQTPSHQVTQMGQEVILRCVPISNHLYFYWYRQILGQKVEFLVSFYNNEISEKSEIFDDQFSVERPDGSNFTLKIRSTKLEDSAMYFCASSEEDRRNSPLHFGNGTRLTVT.